The present T cell receptor (beta chain) was sequenced within a study of blood T cell repertoires in COVID-19. Looking at the study overall: In each case, the material was cDNA or gDNA derived from T cells, B-cell-depleted T cells, or PBMCs.

Here immunoSEQ multiplex PCR was the method, and the copy in TCRdb shows in-frame clones only, minus some. The sample lists about 280,000 clones, approximately 85% occurring once. This clone was detected only once. This receptor was taken from a woman in her seventies with acute or convalescent COVID-19. Sequenced material: peripheral blood.

The DNA for the CDR3 is TGCGCCAGCAGACCCGACATGAACACTGAAGCTTTCTTT. This codes for CASRPDMNTEAFF. The chain has TRBV10-1 and TRBJ1-1, with no clear D. The V gene lost 6 bases and the J gene lost 0 bases, with 8 bases spanning the gap. The germline gives CDR1 WNHNN, CDR2 SYGVQD (reference sequence). The CDR3 has 13 amino acids.